A selection of T cell receptor beta chains follows, all from one sample in a study of cytotoxic CD8 clonotypes in ibrutinib-treated CLL. The table came from immunoSEQ multiplex PCR; TCRdb's copy has only in-frame clones and leaves some out. The sample consists of almost 250,000 clones, 70% of them appearing once. The sequencing here drew on PBMCs, taken after 24 months of ibrutinib treatment. The origin of the receptors is a human donor with chronic lymphocytic leukemia. Each CDR3 is given with its conserved first and last residue. The order of the fields is CDR3 protein, CDR3 DNA, clone size, J gene, D gene, CDR3 length, V gene. The D gene is left open where the match is weak. Part of the rows lack a size; the others show once, few, many or a class for expanded clones.

CSVVGGTSGIPNEQFF,TGCAGCGTTGTCGGGGGGACTAGCGGGATCCCCAATGAGCAGTTCTTC,once,TRBJ2-1,TRBD2,16,TRBV29-1
CASSPTGGNIQYF,TGTGCCAGCAGCCCTACGGGTGGAAACATTCAGTACTTC,NA,TRBJ2-4,NA,13,TRBV7-6
CASSFLTLDTEAFF,TGTGCCAGCAGCTTTCTTACCTTAGACACTGAAGCTTTCTTT,NA,TRBJ1-1,NA,14,TRBV11-2
CASSQNKAVQETQYF,TGCGCCAGCAGCCAAAATAAAGCGGTTCAAGAGACCCAGTACTTC,NA,TRBJ2-5,NA,15,TRBV4-1
CSVQAGANVLTF,TGCAGCGTTCAGGCTGGGGCCAACGTCCTGACTTTC,NA,TRBJ2-6,NA,12,TRBV29-1
CASSLLAIGTDHSYEQYF,TGTGCCAGCAGCTTATTAGCCATTGGGACAGATCATTCCTACGAGCAGTACTTC,few,TRBJ2-7,TRBD1,18,TRBV7-2
CASTGLTYEQYF,TGTGCCAGCACAGGACTTACCTACGAGCAGTACTTC,NA,TRBJ2-7,NA,12,TRBV7-9
CASSQRQGASDTQYF,TGTGCCAGCAGCCAAAGACAGGGAGCTTCAGATACGCAGTATTTT,NA,TRBJ2-3,TRBD1,15,TRBV4-2
CASSYSGETEAFF,TGTGCCAGCAGTTACTCGGGGGAAACTGAAGCTTTCTTT,NA,TRBJ1-1,NA,13,TRBV6-5
CASSLGLAESTDTQYF,TGTGCCAGCAGCTTAGGACTAGCGGAAAGCACAGATACGCAGTATTTT,NA,TRBJ2-3,TRBD2,16,TRBV7-3
CASSLGLAGDEQYF,TGTGCCAGCAGCCTGGGACTAGCGGGAGACGAGCAGTACTTC,NA,TRBJ2-7,TRBD2,14,TRBV6-5
CASSPQPGGNEQFF,TGTGCCAGCAGCCCACAACCGGGGGGCAATGAGCAGTTCTTC,few,TRBJ2-1,TRBD2,14,TRBV7-9
CASSVFRGTDTQYF,TGTGCCAGCAGTGTCTTCAGGGGCACAGATACGCAGTATTTT,NA,TRBJ2-3,NA,14,TRBV2
CAGQGTYGYTF,TGTGCCGGCCAAGGGACCTATGGCTACACCTTC,few,TRBJ1-2,NA,11,TRBV19
CASSLGGVEGSEQFF,TGTGCCAGCAGTTTAGGAGGGGTCGAAGGGAGTGAGCAGTTCTTC,few,TRBJ2-1,NA,15,TRBV27
CASSELAASGDYEQYF,TGTGCCAGCAGTGAATTAGCGGCTAGCGGTGACTACGAGCAGTACTTC,NA,TRBJ2-7,TRBD2,16,TRBV2
CASSLLWDRADETQYF,TGTGCCAGTAGTCTCCTCTGGGACAGGGCGGATGAGACCCAGTACTTC,NA,TRBJ2-5,TRBD1,16,TRBV19
CASRIGGVNQPQHF,TGTGCCAGCAGAATCGGGGGCGTCAATCAGCCCCAGCATTTT,NA,TRBJ1-5,NA,14,TRBV27